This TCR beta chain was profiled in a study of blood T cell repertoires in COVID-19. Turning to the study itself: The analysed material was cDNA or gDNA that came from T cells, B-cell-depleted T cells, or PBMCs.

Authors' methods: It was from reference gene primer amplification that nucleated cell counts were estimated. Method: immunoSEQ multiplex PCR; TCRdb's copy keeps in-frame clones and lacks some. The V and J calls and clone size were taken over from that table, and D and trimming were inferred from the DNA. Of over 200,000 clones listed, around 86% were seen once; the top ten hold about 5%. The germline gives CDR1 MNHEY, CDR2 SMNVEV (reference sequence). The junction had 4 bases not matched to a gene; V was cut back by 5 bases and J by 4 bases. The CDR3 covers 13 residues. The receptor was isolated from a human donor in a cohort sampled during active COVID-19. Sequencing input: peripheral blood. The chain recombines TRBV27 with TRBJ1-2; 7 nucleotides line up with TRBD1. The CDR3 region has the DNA TGTGCCAGCAGTCTGGACAGGTTCTATGGCTACACCTTC. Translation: CASSLDRFYGYTF.